One T cell receptor (beta chain) is described in this entry. Its antigen is unknown. No DNA is shown, since the ends of the CDR3 on it are uncertain; the CDR3 is the one TCRdb lists. Using the deep immunoSEQ assay, TCR CDR3 regions were amplified from genomic DNA by multiplex PCR. Extracted genomic DNA from each cell subset was spread evenly across all wells of several immunoSEQ 96-well plates, with each plate serving as a replicate. Each replicate PCR for sorted subsets received around 0.2 ug genomic DNA, equal to around 32,000 T cell genomes. Purified libraries were quantified with a Qubit 3.0 fluorometer, sized on a Bioanalyzer 2100, and re-quantified with the KAPA Library Quantification kit. A separate single-read 150-cycle Illumina NextSeq 550 flow cell was used to sequence each immunoSEQ 96-well plate. As for the original processing: Because the immunoSEQ output included only junctional sequences and no quality scores, the filtering could not be the same as the filtering used for full-length reads. Sequences were annotated with PyIR, a Python wrapper for IgBLAST v1.9, using IMGT germline references to assign V/J genes and CDR3. Reads were filtered out if the reads had weak V/J assignments (E-value above 1e-6), no CDR3, stop codons, out-of-frame junctions, or ambiguous translated residues. A V3J clonotype was defined by an identical inferred V gene, J gene, and CDR3 amino acid sequence. Percentage overlap between repertoires was calculated by dividing the number of shared unique clonotypes by the size of the smaller repertoire. RTK rarefaction, the Chao1 estimator, and Recon v2.1 estimates of unobserved clonotypes were used to assess repertoire richness. Generation probabilities for all TCRbeta clonotypes obtained by the gDNA method from a handful of donors were computed using OLGA. TCRdb re-hosts the immuneACCESS table, in-frame sequences only. Its copies lack some clones; in the studies checked, an unresolved V gene accounts for under half of them, and the cause for the rest is not known. D and trimming come from the DNA, and the V and J calls and clone size come from that table. Recorded for this sample are about a million clones; over 60% of them occurred a single time. Clones ranked in the top ten supply roughly 1.5% of the sample.

This entry is derived from a study of shared clonotypes between healthy human individuals (TCRdb year 2020). Background on the whole study: A few men and a couple of women, aged 18 to 49 years, made up the cohort. Per donor, three plates each were used for CD4 naive and CD4 memory, two for CD8 naive, and one for CD8 memory. The study deeply sequenced blood TCR repertoires of 5 or 6 healthy adults to estimate repertoire size and the extent of clonotype sharing between individuals. To increase sequencing depth and limit assay-specific biases, different laboratories used diverse techniques to prepare libraries and sequence TCR repertoires. Each donor's leukapheresis produced roughly between about 0.9 and 9.5 billion PBMCs. The study at large found these results: Compared with non-shared clonotypes, clonotypes shared by all four sorted-subset donors had higher generation probabilities. Based on pairwise subsampling, the degree of clonotype sharing among donors was expected to be affected by sequencing depth. Only blood was sampled, and tissue TCR repertoires likely differ from those in blood. Across a handful of donors, roughly 5.1% of naive CD4, more than 3% of naive CD8, about 2.3% of memory CD4, and about 0.4% of memory CD8 clonotypes were shared. Even with the large sequencing depth, rarefaction of the sorted-subset datasets indicated that sequencing was incomplete. The genetic and exposure-history diversity represented was limited by the small number of donors. Larger estimated clonotype richness was generally found for naive subsets than for memory subsets.

Spanning cysteine to phenylalanine, the CDR3 consists of 13 amino acids. The CDR1 and CDR2 encoded by the germline V gene (reference sequence) are MNHEY and SMNVEV. Healthy HIV-negative adults with no recently reported acute infections or vaccinations were included as donors. Every donor was a Caucasian adult living in Nashville, Tennessee, USA. CD4+ T cells were enriched through magnetic negative selection, after which naive cells were positively selected on CD45RA and the remaining negative fraction served as the memory subset. After blood collection by leukapheresis, PBMCs were isolated using Ficoll-Histopaque density gradient centrifugation and then cryopreserved in the vapor phase of liquid nitrogen. Analytical flow cytometry was used to check the purity and quantity of each magnetically sorted T cell population. Genomic DNA was isolated from each sorted fraction and quantified by UV absorbance on a Nanodrop 2000c.

The TCR sequence derives from a man aged 18 to 30 in good health. The V and J genes are TRBV27 and TRBJ1-5; the table's D call of TRBD1 was not tested on the DNA. Sequencing was performed on memory CD4+ T cells sorted from blood. Explained via the paper, the cell subset or site label denotes: CD45RA-negative fraction. CDR3 sequence: CASSFLADQPQHF.